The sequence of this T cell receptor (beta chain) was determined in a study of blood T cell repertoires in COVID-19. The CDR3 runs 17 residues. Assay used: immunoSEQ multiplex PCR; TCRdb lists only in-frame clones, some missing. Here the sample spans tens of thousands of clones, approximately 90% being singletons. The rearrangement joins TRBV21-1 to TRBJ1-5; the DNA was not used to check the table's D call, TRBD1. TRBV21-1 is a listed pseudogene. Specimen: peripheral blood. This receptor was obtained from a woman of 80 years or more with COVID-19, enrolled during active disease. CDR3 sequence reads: CASSNHRGLMSNQPQHF. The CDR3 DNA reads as TGTGCCAGCAGCAATCACAGGGGATTGATGAGCAATCAGCCCCAGCATTTT.